Listed below are T cell receptor beta chains from one sample, sequenced in a study of T cell repertoires and HLA-DP antigens. Libraries were prepared by immunoSEQ multiplex PCR; TCRdb keeps only in-frame clonotypes and omits some of them. The sample comprises some 89,000 clones, more than 75% of which are singletons, and about 1.7% rests with the top ten. These TCRs' antigens remain unknown. Sequencing was done on a sample of CD4+ T cells from PBMCs. All receptors derive from a man aged 50 to 59 in good health and CMV-seronegative. Each CDR3 is given with its conserved first and last residue. The D gene is left open where the match is weak. Not all rows give a size; the values are once, few, many and, for expanded clones, a class.

v_call	j_call	clone_size	d_call	cdr3_nt	cdr3_aa
TRBV6-4	TRBJ2-1	NA	NA	TGTGCCAGCAGTGCGACGGCCCGAAGCTCCTACAATGAGCAGTTCTTC	CASSATARSSYNEQFF
TRBV30	TRBJ1-5	NA	NA	TGTGCCTGGAGTGCCGCAAACGATCAGCCCCAGCATTTT	CAWSAANDQPQHF
TRBV7-2	TRBJ2-3	NA	TRBD2	TGTGCCAGCAGCTTGCAGCGGGGGCCCCTAGATACGCAGTATTTT	CASSLQRGPLDTQYF
TRBV19	TRBJ1-1	NA	TRBD1	TGTGCCAGTAGTACTCAACAGGGGATCACTGAAGCTTTCTTT	CASSTQQGITEAFF
TRBV4-1	TRBJ2-6	NA	TRBD2	TGCGCCAGCAGCCAGGCAGCGGGGGACGGGGCCAACGTCCTGACTTTC	CASSQAAGDGANVLTF
TRBV6-5	TRBJ1-3	few	NA	TGTGCCAGCCGAACCGGACAACGCGCCGAATATTTT	CASRTGQRAEYF
TRBV7-2	TRBJ2-7	NA	TRBD2	TGTGCCAGCAGCTTAGCGATTGGAGCGGGGCCGGGTTACGAGCAGTACTTC	CASSLAIGAGPGYEQYF
TRBV28	TRBJ2-3	NA	TRBD2	TGTGCCAGCAGTCTGACTAGCGGAAACAAACGAGGAGATACGCAGTATTTT	CASSLTSGNKRGDTQYF
TRBV11-3	TRBJ2-7	NA	TRBD1	TGTGCCAGCAAGGGACCGGGACAGAGAGACCCCGAGCAGTACTTC	CASKGPGQRDPEQYF
TRBV28	TRBJ1-1	NA	NA	TGTGCCAGCAGTCATGGGGGCGTCAAAGGACAAGAAGCTTTCTTT	CASSHGGVKGQEAFF
TRBV7-7	TRBJ2-5	NA	NA	TGTGCTAGCAGCCCAGGGCTAGAGGGGGAGACCCAGTACTTC	CASSPGLEGETQYF
TRBV28	TRBJ1-5	NA	NA	TGTGCCAGCAGTTCACCTACTATGGGGGGCAATCAGCCCCAGCATTTT	CASSSPTMGGNQPQHF
TRBV28	TRBJ1-2	NA	NA	TGTGCCACCCGGGGGGGCCTCTATGGCTACACCTTC	CATRGGLYGYTF
TRBV7-2	TRBJ2-5	NA	NA	TGTGCCAGCAGCTTAGAGGTAGCGGAAGAGACCCAGTACTTC	CASSLEVAEETQYF
TRBV19	TRBJ1-6	NA	TRBD1	TGTGCCAGTAGGGTCCGGACAGGGAATTCACCCCTCCACTTT	CASRVRTGNSPLHF
TRBV9	TRBJ1-1	many	TRBD1	TGTGCCAGCAGCCAGACCGGGACAGCGAACACTGAAGCTTTCTTT	CASSQTGTANTEAFF
TRBV2	TRBJ1-5	NA	NA	TGTGCCAGCAGTGAGCTACAGGAGGATCAGCCCCAGCATTTT	CASSELQEDQPQHF
TRBV19	TRBJ2-4	once	TRBD1	TGTGCCAGTAGTAAACAGACAGGGTCCGGAAACATTCAGTACTTC	CASSKQTGSGNIQYF
TRBV11-2	TRBJ2-3	NA	TRBD2	TGTGCCAGCAGCTTATCGCGGCATAGCGGGGGGGCGGGAGATACGCAGTATTTT	CASSLSRHSGGAGDTQYF
TRBV5-1	TRBJ2-3	once	TRBD2	TGCGCCAGCAGCCCTCGTTCAGCGGGAGGATCGGATACGCAGTATTTT	CASSPRSAGGSDTQYF
TRBV7-8	TRBJ2-3	few	TRBD2	TGTGCCAGCACGCCTTCTAGCGGGAGAGTAGCAGATACGCAGTATTTT	CASTPSSGRVADTQYF
TRBV5-4	TRBJ2-7	NA	NA	TGTGCCAGCAGCAGGGAAGGGGGAACCTACGAGCAGTACTTC	CASSREGGTYEQYF
TRBV7-8	TRBJ2-7	few	NA	TGTGCCAGCAGCCGGGACTCCTTCTACGAGCAGTACTTC	CASSRDSFYEQYF
TRBV5-1	TRBJ2-7	NA	NA	TGCGCCAGCAGCTTGGGACAATACGAGCAGTACTTC	CASSLGQYEQYF
TRBV9	TRBJ2-7	NA	TRBD2	TGTGCCAGCAGCGTTCAAAGCGGGAGGAGCTACGAGCAGTACTTC	CASSVQSGRSYEQYF
TRBV30	TRBJ1-2	few	NA	TGTGCCTGGAGTCCGAACTATGGCTACACCTTC	CAWSPNYGYTF
TRBV7-6	TRBJ2-5	NA	TRBD2	TGTGCCAGCAGCCCTAGCGGGGGACAAGAGACCCAGTACTTC	CASSPSGGQETQYF
TRBV27	TRBJ2-2	NA	NA	TGTGCCAGCAGTTCGGGTGCGGTCACCGGGGAGCTGTTTTTT	CASSSGAVTGELFF
TRBV7-6	TRBJ2-3	NA	NA	TGTGCCAGCAGCCGAGGGACACTCAGCACAGATACGCAGTATTTT	CASSRGTLSTDTQYF
TRBV4-2	TRBJ2-5	once	TRBD1	TGTGCCAGCAGCCTCGGGACAGGAGCGAGGGAGACCCAGTACTTC	CASSLGTGARETQYF
TRBV7-2	TRBJ1-5	NA	TRBD1	TGTGCCAGCAGCTTAGCGACAGGGGGGAGCAATCAGCCCCAGCATTTT	CASSLATGGSNQPQHF
TRBV18	TRBJ2-4	NA	TRBD1	TGTGCCAGCTCACCGACAGGGGGCTCCAAAAACATTCAGTACTTC	CASSPTGGSKNIQYF
TRBV6-5	TRBJ1-1	NA	NA	TGTGCCAGCAGTCGATCCGGGGGCCTGGACACTGAAGCTTTCTTT	CASSRSGGLDTEAFF
TRBV18	TRBJ1-1	few	TRBD1	TGTGCCAGCTCACCCGGACAGGGGGCGATTCGTGAAGCTTTCTTT	CASSPGQGAIREAFF
TRBV7-9	TRBJ2-2	NA	NA	TGTGCCAGCAGCTTAGAGGGAACCGGGGAGCTGTTTTTT	CASSLEGTGELFF
TRBV10-2	TRBJ1-2	few	TRBD1	TGCGCCAGCAGAGACAGGGACTATGGCTACACCTTC	CASRDRDYGYTF
TRBV5-4	TRBJ2-7	NA	TRBD2	TGTGCCAGCAGCTTGGGAAGGGCGGGAGGGGATGCCTACGAGCAGTACTTC	CASSLGRAGGDAYEQYF
TRBV2	TRBJ2-1	once	NA	TGTGCCAGCAGTTTTAAGAGCTCCTACAATGAGCAGTTCTTC	CASSFKSSYNEQFF
TRBV30	TRBJ2-3	NA	NA	TGTGCCTGGAGTGTACTGTTTGACCCAGATACGCAGTATTTT	CAWSVLFDPDTQYF
TRBV28	TRBJ2-5	NA	NA	TGTGCCAGCAGTTTAAGTCAGCAAGAGACCCAGTACTTC	CASSLSQQETQYF
TRBV6-6	TRBJ2-2	once	NA	TGTGCCAGCAGTTACTCGATGTCATACACCGGGGAGCTGTTTTTT	CASSYSMSYTGELFF
TRBV5-1	TRBJ2-7	NA	TRBD1	TGCGCCAGTTATCAGGACAGGACGGAGCAGTACTTC	CASYQDRTEQYF
TRBV9	TRBJ1-1	NA	NA	TGTGCCAGCAGCGTACAACAGAACACTGAAGCTTTCTTT	CASSVQQNTEAFF
TRBV28	TRBJ2-2	once	TRBD1	TGTGCCAGCAGTCCTCGACAGGGGCGTCGGACCGGGGAGCTGTTTTTT	CASSPRQGRRTGELFF
TRBV7-9	TRBJ1-4	NA	NA	TGTGCCAGCCCCTACGCCCCTGTCGGTGGTGAAAAACTGTTTTTT	CASPYAPVGGEKLFF
TRBV30	TRBJ1-6	NA	NA	TGTGCCTGGAAGCGGCGCTCACCCCTCCACTTT	CAWKRRSPLHF
TRBV28	TRBJ2-4	NA	NA	TGTGCCAGCAACAAGGGGGGCAGGGGAAGCATTCAGTACTTC	CASNKGGRGSIQYF
TRBV7-8	TRBJ2-2	NA	TRBD1	TGTGCCAGCAGCCCTATTAGACAGGGCGCGAACACCGGGGAGCTGTTTTTT	CASSPIRQGANTGELFF
TRBV7-9	TRBJ1-3	few	TRBD1	TGTGCCAGCAGCTGGGGACAGATCAACTCTGGAAACACCATATATTTT	CASSWGQINSGNTIYF
TRBV5-4	TRBJ2-1	NA	TRBD2	TGTGCCAGCAGCTTAGAACGCGGGAGGGCCTACAATGAGCAGTTCTTC	CASSLERGRAYNEQFF
TRBV5-1	TRBJ2-5	NA	TRBD1	TGCGCCAGCAGCCCGGACAGGGCGGGCGGGACCCAGTACTTC	CASSPDRAGGTQYF
TRBV19	TRBJ2-2	NA	TRBD2	TGTGCCAGTAGTATGGGCCTAGCGGGAGAGGGAACCGGGGAGCTGTTTTTT	CASSMGLAGEGTGELFF
TRBV19	TRBJ1-5	NA	NA	TGTGCCAGTAGTATTGGCCAGGCGGGCAATCAGCCCCAGCATTTT	CASSIGQAGNQPQHF
TRBV19	TRBJ2-2	NA	NA	TGTGCCAGTAACTCGGGGCGGAGGAACACCGGGGAGCTGTTTTTT	CASNSGRRNTGELFF
TRBV28	TRBJ2-1	NA	NA	TGTGCCAGCAGTTTACCCCTTAACAATGAGCAGTTCTTC	CASSLPLNNEQFF
TRBV7-2	TRBJ2-1	NA	TRBD1	TGTGCCACCCTAGCGGGGACAGGGGGGGTTGAGCAGTTCTTC	CATLAGTGGVEQFF
TRBV6-1	TRBJ2-6	NA	NA	TGTGCCAGCAGTGAAGGGGCCGGGGGCTCTGGGGCCAACGTCCTGACTTTC	CASSEGAGGSGANVLTF
TRBV5-1	TRBJ1-1	once	TRBD1	TGCGCCAGCAGTGGGGAGACAGGGAATACTGAAGCTTTCTTT	CASSGETGNTEAFF
TRBV5-6	TRBJ2-1	NA	TRBD1	TGTGCCAGCAGCTTCTACAGGGGGCGGAAAAATGAGCAGTTCTTC	CASSFYRGRKNEQFF
TRBV7-2	TRBJ2-7	once	TRBD1	TGTGCCAGCAGCTTAGTTTGGACAGGGGCTGGCGAGCAGTACTTC	CASSLVWTGAGEQYF